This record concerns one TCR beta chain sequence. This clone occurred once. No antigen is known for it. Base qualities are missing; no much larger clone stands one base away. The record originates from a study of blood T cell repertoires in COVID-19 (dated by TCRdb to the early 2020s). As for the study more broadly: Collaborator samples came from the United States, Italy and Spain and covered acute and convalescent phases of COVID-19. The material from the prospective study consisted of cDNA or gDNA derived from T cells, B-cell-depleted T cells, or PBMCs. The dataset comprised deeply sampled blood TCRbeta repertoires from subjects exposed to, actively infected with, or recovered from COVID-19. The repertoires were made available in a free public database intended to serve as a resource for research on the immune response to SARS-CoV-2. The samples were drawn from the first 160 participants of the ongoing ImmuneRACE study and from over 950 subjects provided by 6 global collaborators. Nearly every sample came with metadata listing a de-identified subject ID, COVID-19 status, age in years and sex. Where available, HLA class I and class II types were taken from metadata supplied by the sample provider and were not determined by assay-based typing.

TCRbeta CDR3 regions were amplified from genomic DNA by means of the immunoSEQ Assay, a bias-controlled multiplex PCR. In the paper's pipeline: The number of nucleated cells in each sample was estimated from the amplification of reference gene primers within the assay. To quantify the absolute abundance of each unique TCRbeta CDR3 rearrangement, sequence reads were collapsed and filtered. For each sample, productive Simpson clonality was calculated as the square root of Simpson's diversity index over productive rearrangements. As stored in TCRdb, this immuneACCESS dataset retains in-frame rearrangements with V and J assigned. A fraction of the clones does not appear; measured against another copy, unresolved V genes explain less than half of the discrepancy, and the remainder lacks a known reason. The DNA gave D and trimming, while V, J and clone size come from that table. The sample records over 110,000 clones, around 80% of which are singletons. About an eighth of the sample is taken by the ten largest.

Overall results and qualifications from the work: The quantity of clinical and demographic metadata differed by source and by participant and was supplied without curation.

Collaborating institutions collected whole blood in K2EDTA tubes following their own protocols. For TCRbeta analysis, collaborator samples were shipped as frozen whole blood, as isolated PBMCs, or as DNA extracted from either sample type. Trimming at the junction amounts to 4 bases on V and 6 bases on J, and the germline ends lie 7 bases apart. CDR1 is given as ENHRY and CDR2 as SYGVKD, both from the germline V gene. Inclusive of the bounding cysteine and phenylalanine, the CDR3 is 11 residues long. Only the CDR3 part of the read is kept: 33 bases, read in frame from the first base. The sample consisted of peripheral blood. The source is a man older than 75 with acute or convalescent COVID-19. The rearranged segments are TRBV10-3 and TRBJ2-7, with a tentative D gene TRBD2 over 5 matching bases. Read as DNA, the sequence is TGTGCCATCAGTGGGACTTTCGAGCAGTACTTC. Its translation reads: CAISGTFEQYF.